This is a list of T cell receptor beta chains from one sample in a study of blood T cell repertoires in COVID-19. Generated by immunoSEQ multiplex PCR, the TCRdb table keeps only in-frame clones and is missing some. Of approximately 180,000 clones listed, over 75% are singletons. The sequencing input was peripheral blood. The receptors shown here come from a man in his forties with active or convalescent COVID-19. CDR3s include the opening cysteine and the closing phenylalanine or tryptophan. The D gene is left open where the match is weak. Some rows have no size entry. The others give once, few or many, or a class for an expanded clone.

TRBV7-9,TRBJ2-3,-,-,CASSFGKIGSGPDTQYF,TGTGCCAGCAGCTTTGGCAAGATCGGATCAGGGCCAGATACGCAGTATTTT
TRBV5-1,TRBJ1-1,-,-,CASSSTGSYTEAFF,TGCGCCAGCAGCTCTACAGGGAGCTACACTGAAGCTTTCTTT
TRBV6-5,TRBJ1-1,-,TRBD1,CASRQGAQIEAFF,TGTGCCAGCAGGCAGGGGGCGCAGATTGAAGCTTTCTTT
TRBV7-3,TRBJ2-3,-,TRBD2,CASSLIGGGAADTQYF,TGTGCCAGCAGCTTAATAGGCGGGGGGGCAGCAGATACGCAGTATTTT
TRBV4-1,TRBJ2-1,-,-,CASSQDRSNEQFF,TGCGCCAGCAGCCAAGATCGCAGCAATGAGCAGTTCTTC
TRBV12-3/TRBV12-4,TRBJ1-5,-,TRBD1,CASAGGGRQPQHF,TGTGCCAGCGCCGGAGGGGGCCGGCAGCCCCAGCATTTT
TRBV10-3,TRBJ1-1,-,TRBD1,CAITRTQGQQNTEAFF,TGTGCCATCACCCGAACTCAGGGACAGCAGAACACTGAAGCTTTCTTT
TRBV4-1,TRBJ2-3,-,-,CASSQDGQGRSTDTQYF,TGCGCCAGCAGCCAAGATGGGCAGGGCCGTAGCACAGATACGCAGTATTTT
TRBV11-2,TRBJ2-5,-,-,CASSLRRAETQYF,TGTGCCAGCAGCTTACGGCGGGCGGAGACCCAGTACTTC
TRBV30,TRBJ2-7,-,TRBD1,CAWSGRPGGSYEQYF,TGTGCCTGGAGTGGCCGGCCAGGGGGCTCCTACGAGCAGTACTTC
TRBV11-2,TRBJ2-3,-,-,CASSLSGVADTQYF,TGTGCCAGCAGCTTATCGGGGGTTGCAGATACGCAGTATTTT
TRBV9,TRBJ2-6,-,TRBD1,CASSNRDRGRGANVLTF,TGTGCCAGCAGCAACCGGGACAGGGGGCGTGGGGCCAACGTCCTGACTTTC
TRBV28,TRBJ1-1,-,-,CASRPPLGSNTEAFF,TGTGCGAGCAGACCCCCACTGGGGAGCAACACTGAAGCTTTCTTT
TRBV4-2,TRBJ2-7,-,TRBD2,CASSQEMRGGYEQYF,TGTGCCAGCAGCCAAGAGATGCGGGGGGGCTACGAGCAGTACTTC
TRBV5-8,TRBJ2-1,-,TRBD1,CASSQTGGSSYNEQFF,TGTGCCAGCAGCCAAACAGGGGGTAGCTCCTACAATGAGCAGTTCTTC
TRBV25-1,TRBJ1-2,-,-,CASSESPATAYGYTF,TGTGCCAGCAGTGAATCCCCCGCGACAGCCTATGGCTACACCTTC
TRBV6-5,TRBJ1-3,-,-,CASHTYTGSGNTIYF,TGTGCCAGCCATACGTATACAGGCTCGGGAAACACCATATATTTT
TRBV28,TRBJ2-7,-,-,CASCAGYEQYF,TGTGCCAGCTGCGCGGGGTACGAGCAGTACTTC
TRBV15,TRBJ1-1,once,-,CATFTGLHGTEAFF,TGTGCCACCTTCACAGGGCTCCATGGCACTGAAGCTTTCTTT
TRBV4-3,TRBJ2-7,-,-,CASSQGRGEQYF,TGCGCCAGCAGCCAAGGGAGGGGCGAGCAGTACTTC
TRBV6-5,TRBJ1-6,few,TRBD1,CASSRDSSYSPLHF,TGTGCCAGCTCCCGGGACAGCTCTTATTCACCCCTCCACTTT
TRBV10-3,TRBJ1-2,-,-,CAISRRGGAVAYGYTF,TGTGCCATCAGTCGTCGGGGAGGGGCCGTAGCCTATGGCTACACCTTC
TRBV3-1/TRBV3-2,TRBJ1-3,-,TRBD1,CASSQLDRGHTIYF,TGTGCCAGCAGCCAACTGGACAGGGGGCACACCATATATTTT
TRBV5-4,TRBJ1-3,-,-,CASSLDAGSANTIYF,TGTGCCAGCAGCTTGGACGCGGGTTCCGCAAACACCATATATTTT
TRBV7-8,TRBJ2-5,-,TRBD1,CASSLRIGQGAGETQYF,TGTGCCAGCAGCCTCCGTATTGGGCAGGGGGCTGGAGAGACCCAGTACTTC
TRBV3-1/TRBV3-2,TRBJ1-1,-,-,CASSRQLNTEAFF,TGTGCCAGCAGCCGACAGCTAAACACTGAAGCTTTCTTT
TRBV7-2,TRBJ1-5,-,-,CASSVGDWQPQHF,TGTGCCAGCAGCGTGGGGGACTGGCAGCCCCAGCATTTT
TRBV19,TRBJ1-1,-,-,CASGEGGHTEAFF,TGTGCCAGTGGGGAGGGGGGACATACTGAAGCTTTCTTT
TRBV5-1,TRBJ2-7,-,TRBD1,CASSHGQGYEQYF,TGCGCCAGCAGCCATGGACAGGGCTACGAGCAGTACTTC
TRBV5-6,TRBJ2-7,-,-,CASSLAQLTRMITYEQYF,TGTGCCAGCAGCTTGGCCCAACTGACTAGAATGATTACCTACGAGCAGTACTTC
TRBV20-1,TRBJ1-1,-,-,CSASNGQKNTEAFF,TGCAGTGCTAGTAACGGACAGAAGAACACTGAAGCTTTCTTT
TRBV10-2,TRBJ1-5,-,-,CASGETGGNQPQHF,TGCGCCAGCGGGGAGACAGGCGGCAATCAGCCCCAGCATTTT
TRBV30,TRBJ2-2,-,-,CALDRAIAGSGELFF,TGTGCCCTGGATCGTGCCATCGCGGGATCCGGGGAGCTGTTTTTT
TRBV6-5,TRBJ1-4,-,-,CASSTTDSNEKLFF,TGTGCCAGCAGTACCACAGACAGTAATGAAAAACTGTTTTTT
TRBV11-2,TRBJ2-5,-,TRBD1,CASSQQGRETQYF,TGTGCCAGCAGCCAACAGGGGCGAGAGACCCAGTACTTC
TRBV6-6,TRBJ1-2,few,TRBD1,CASSLRGLEYGYTF,TGTGCCAGCAGTCTCAGGGGGCTGGAATATGGCTACACCTTC
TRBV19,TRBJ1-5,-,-,CASSPQGRVPQHF,TGTGCCAGTAGCCCACAGGGACGGGTGCCCCAGCATTTT
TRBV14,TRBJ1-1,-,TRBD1,CASSQPRTGLGSTEAFF,TGTGCCAGCAGCCAACCCAGGACAGGGCTCGGGAGCACTGAAGCTTTCTTT
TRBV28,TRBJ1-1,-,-,CASSLGHLNTEAFF,TGTGCCAGCAGTCTAGGACATCTGAACACTGAAGCTTTCTTT
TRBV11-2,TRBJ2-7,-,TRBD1,CASRAPGTGYYEQYF,TGTGCCAGCAGGGCACCCGGGACAGGGTACTACGAGCAGTACTTC
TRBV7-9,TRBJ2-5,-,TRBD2,CASSSLGGPQETQYF,TGTGCCAGCAGCTCCCTGGGAGGGCCCCAAGAGACCCAGTACTTC
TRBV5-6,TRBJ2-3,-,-,CASSLPGRLTDTQYF,TGTGCCAGCAGCTTGCCGGGTCGGTTGACAGATACGCAGTATTTT
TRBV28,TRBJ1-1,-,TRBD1,CASRAGTGPTRTEAFF,TGTGCCAGCAGGGCCGGGACAGGGCCCACCCGAACTGAAGCTTTCTTT
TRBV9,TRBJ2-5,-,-,CASSADLWTHQETQYF,TGTGCCAGCAGCGCCGACCTCTGGACTCACCAAGAGACCCAGTACTTC
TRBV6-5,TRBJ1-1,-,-,CASRRTTTGNTEAFF,TGTGCCAGCAGAAGAACCACAACAGGGAACACTGAAGCTTTCTTT
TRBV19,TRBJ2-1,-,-,CASSMPAGSGNEQFF,TGTGCCAGTAGTATGCCCGCAGGCTCTGGCAATGAGCAGTTCTTC